A selection of T cell receptor beta chains follows, all from one sample in a study of blood T cell repertoires in COVID-19. Here immunoSEQ multiplex PCR was the method, and the copy in TCRdb shows in-frame clones only, minus some. The sample includes about 370,000 clones, roughly 89% seen only once; the top ten take 1.7%. Sequencing was performed on PBMCs or T cells enriched from blood (not recorded which). These receptors all stem from a woman in her 30s who had recovered from COVID-19. The CDR3 runs from the conserved cysteine through the conserved F or W. Fields, in order: CDR3 DNA, CDR3 protein, V gene, J gene, clone size, D gene. The D gene is left open where the match is weak. Only some rows state a clone size, as once, few, many or a class for expanded clones.

cdr3_nt: TGCAGCGTCGGGGACGGGAGTGAAAAACTGTTTTTT; cdr3_aa: CSVGDGSEKLFF; v_call: TRBV29-1; j_call: TRBJ1-4; clone_size: -; d_call: -
cdr3_nt: TGTGCCAGCAGCCAAGATCTTATCGTTAACAATGAGCAGTTCTTC; cdr3_aa: CASSQDLIVNNEQFF; v_call: TRBV4-2; j_call: TRBJ2-1; clone_size: -; d_call: -
cdr3_nt: TGTGCCAGACCGGGACTAGCGGGGGGGCCGGGTGCGGATACGCAGTATTTT; cdr3_aa: CARPGLAGGPGADTQYF; v_call: TRBV19; j_call: TRBJ2-3; clone_size: -; d_call: TRBD2
cdr3_nt: TGTGCCAGCTCACTGGACAAGAACTATGGCTACACCTTC; cdr3_aa: CASSLDKNYGYTF; v_call: TRBV18; j_call: TRBJ1-2; clone_size: once; d_call: -
cdr3_nt: TGTGCCAGCAGCTTAGACAGCAGCGGGGGGGATACGCAGTATTTT; cdr3_aa: CASSLDSSGGDTQYF; v_call: TRBV7-2; j_call: TRBJ2-3; clone_size: -; d_call: TRBD2
cdr3_nt: TGCGCCAGCAGCTTGGTACAGGGGGCAATGGCTGAAGCTTTCTTT; cdr3_aa: CASSLVQGAMAEAFF; v_call: TRBV5-1; j_call: TRBJ1-1; clone_size: -; d_call: TRBD1
cdr3_nt: TGCAGCGTGGAACTTAGCGGGAGGGCCGAGGACATTCAGTACTTC; cdr3_aa: CSVELSGRAEDIQYF; v_call: TRBV29-1; j_call: TRBJ2-4; clone_size: -; d_call: TRBD2
cdr3_nt: TGTGCCAGCAGCACCCTTACTAGCGGGAGAAACACCGGGGAGCTGTTTTTT; cdr3_aa: CASSTLTSGRNTGELFF; v_call: TRBV7-9; j_call: TRBJ2-2; clone_size: -; d_call: TRBD2
cdr3_nt: TGTGCCTGGGGACCTATGGGTCGGGGGGAAAAACTGTTTTTT; cdr3_aa: CAWGPMGRGEKLFF; v_call: TRBV30; j_call: TRBJ1-4; clone_size: -; d_call: -
cdr3_nt: TGTGCCAGCACCGACAGGGCTTCGAACACCGGGGAGCTGTTTTTT; cdr3_aa: CASTDRASNTGELFF; v_call: TRBV7-3; j_call: TRBJ2-2; clone_size: -; d_call: TRBD1
cdr3_nt: TGTGCCAGCAGCTTCACAGGGGAGGCCTACAATGAGCAGTTCTTC; cdr3_aa: CASSFTGEAYNEQFF; v_call: TRBV7-3; j_call: TRBJ2-1; clone_size: once; d_call: -
cdr3_nt: TGTGCCAGCAGTGGCCACCGGGACAGAGGATGGAACACTGAAGCTTTCTTT; cdr3_aa: CASSGHRDRGWNTEAFF; v_call: TRBV6-1; j_call: TRBJ1-1; clone_size: -; d_call: TRBD1
cdr3_nt: TGTGCCTGCGGAGGAAACACCATATATTTT; cdr3_aa: CACGGNTIYF; v_call: TRBV7-3; j_call: TRBJ1-3; clone_size: -; d_call: -
cdr3_nt: TGTGCCAGCAGCTTTAAACAGGGGGCGTCTGGTGGCTACACCTTC; cdr3_aa: CASSFKQGASGGYTF; v_call: TRBV7-2; j_call: TRBJ1-2; clone_size: -; d_call: TRBD1
cdr3_nt: TGTGCCAGCAGCCAACGGGCTGCAGGGAGGACTAACTATGGCTACACCTTC; cdr3_aa: CASSQRAAGRTNYGYTF; v_call: TRBV4-2; j_call: TRBJ1-2; clone_size: -; d_call: -
cdr3_nt: TGTGCCAGCAGCTTAGGACAGGGGTACGGCGAGCAGTACTTC; cdr3_aa: CASSLGQGYGEQYF; v_call: TRBV11-2; j_call: TRBJ2-7; clone_size: -; d_call: TRBD1
cdr3_nt: TGCGCCAGCAGCTGGGGAACAGGGACAACCACCGGGGAGCTGTTTTTT; cdr3_aa: CASSWGTGTTTGELFF; v_call: TRBV5-1; j_call: TRBJ2-2; clone_size: -; d_call: -
cdr3_nt: TGTGCCAGCAGCCTGGACCGGGAGCGGGGAGAGACCCAGTACTTC; cdr3_aa: CASSLDRERGETQYF; v_call: TRBV5-4; j_call: TRBJ2-5; clone_size: -; d_call: TRBD2
cdr3_nt: TGTGCCAGTAGCCTTAATACGCTAGCGGGGGGATCCTACGAGCAGTACTTC; cdr3_aa: CASSLNTLAGGSYEQYF; v_call: TRBV19; j_call: TRBJ2-7; clone_size: -; d_call: TRBD2
cdr3_nt: TGTGCCAGCTCACCTAAGACAGGGGGCTCGACTGAAGCTTTCTTT; cdr3_aa: CASSPKTGGSTEAFF; v_call: TRBV18; j_call: TRBJ1-1; clone_size: -; d_call: TRBD1
cdr3_nt: TGTGCCAGCAGTGAAGTAAGGGGAACTGAAGCTTTCTTT; cdr3_aa: CASSEVRGTEAFF; v_call: TRBV6-4; j_call: TRBJ1-1; clone_size: -; d_call: -
cdr3_nt: TGTGCCAGCAGAGCCGGGACAGGGGTCTATGGCTACACCTTC; cdr3_aa: CASRAGTGVYGYTF; v_call: TRBV6-5; j_call: TRBJ1-2; clone_size: -; d_call: TRBD1
cdr3_nt: TGTGCCAGCAGTACCGATCAAAGCGGCTACGAGCAGTACTTC; cdr3_aa: CASSTDQSGYEQYF; v_call: TRBV28; j_call: TRBJ2-7; clone_size: -; d_call: -
cdr3_nt: TGTGCCAGCAGTCGAGCAGGGTTCTCTGGAAACACCATATATTTT; cdr3_aa: CASSRAGFSGNTIYF; v_call: TRBV6-5; j_call: TRBJ1-3; clone_size: -; d_call: -
cdr3_nt: TGTGCCAGCAGTTCGATGGTCCGAGCCAATGGCTACACCTTC; cdr3_aa: CASSSMVRANGYTF; v_call: TRBV6-5; j_call: TRBJ1-2; clone_size: -; d_call: -
cdr3_nt: TGTGCCAGCAGCCAAGAATTTGCACAGAACAATCAGCCCCAGCATTTT; cdr3_aa: CASSQEFAQNNQPQHF; v_call: TRBV3-1/TRBV3-2; j_call: TRBJ1-5; clone_size: -; d_call: -
cdr3_nt: TGTGCCAGCAGCCCACACCCGACAGTCGGTTTGAACACTGAAGCTTTCTTT; cdr3_aa: CASSPHPTVGLNTEAFF; v_call: TRBV9; j_call: TRBJ1-1; clone_size: -; d_call: -
cdr3_nt: TGTGCCAGCAGCCCCGGACAGGGGAGACAAGCTTTCTTT; cdr3_aa: CASSPGQGRQAFF; v_call: TRBV5-4; j_call: TRBJ1-1; clone_size: -; d_call: TRBD1
cdr3_nt: TGTGCCAGCAGATTAGCGGGGGGGGGAGATACGCAGTATTTT; cdr3_aa: CASRLAGGGDTQYF; v_call: TRBV6-5; j_call: TRBJ2-3; clone_size: -; d_call: TRBD2
cdr3_nt: TGTGCCAGCAGCGGAATCCCGGGACAGGGGGCTTTTTCCTACGAGCAGTACTTC; cdr3_aa: CASSGIPGQGAFSYEQYF; v_call: TRBV5-4; j_call: TRBJ2-7; clone_size: -; d_call: TRBD1
cdr3_nt: TGTGCCAGCAGGGGCGGGAGCTCCTACAATGAGCAGTTCTTC; cdr3_aa: CASRGGSSYNEQFF; v_call: TRBV6-5; j_call: TRBJ2-1; clone_size: -; d_call: TRBD2
cdr3_nt: TGTGCCAGCAGCTTAGTACCGGACACTGAAGCTTTCTTT; cdr3_aa: CASSLVPDTEAFF; v_call: TRBV11-2; j_call: TRBJ1-1; clone_size: -; d_call: -
cdr3_nt: TGCGCCAGCAGTGAAGACAGGGGTGGAAACACCATATATTTT; cdr3_aa: CASSEDRGGNTIYF; v_call: TRBV10-2; j_call: TRBJ1-3; clone_size: -; d_call: TRBD1
cdr3_nt: TGTGCCAGCAAATACCAGCGGAACACAGATACGCAGTATTTT; cdr3_aa: CASKYQRNTDTQYF; v_call: TRBV2; j_call: TRBJ2-3; clone_size: -; d_call: -
cdr3_nt: TGTGCCAGTAGTGGGGCTAGCGGTAGCTCCTACGAGCAGTACTTC; cdr3_aa: CASSGASGSSYEQYF; v_call: TRBV19; j_call: TRBJ2-7; clone_size: -; d_call: TRBD2
cdr3_nt: TGTGCCAGCAGCTCTGCGATGGGAGTCGATGAGCAGTTCTTC; cdr3_aa: CASSSAMGVDEQFF; v_call: TRBV7-3; j_call: TRBJ2-1; clone_size: -; d_call: -
cdr3_nt: TGTGCCAGCAGCGTCAGCGGGAGATTGGAGACCCAGTACTTC; cdr3_aa: CASSVSGRLETQYF; v_call: TRBV9; j_call: TRBJ2-5; clone_size: -; d_call: TRBD2
cdr3_nt: TGTGCCAGCAGTAAGACGCCGGGTACTGGAAACACCATATATTTT; cdr3_aa: CASSKTPGTGNTIYF; v_call: TRBV6-5; j_call: TRBJ1-3; clone_size: -; d_call: -
cdr3_nt: TGTGCCAGCTCAGTATCGGCGGGGGGTTACGAGCAGTACTTC; cdr3_aa: CASSVSAGGYEQYF; v_call: TRBV18; j_call: TRBJ2-7; clone_size: -; d_call: TRBD2
cdr3_nt: TGTGCCAGCAGGGCAGGGTACTCCGAAAACTATGGCTACACCTTC; cdr3_aa: CASRAGYSENYGYTF; v_call: TRBV7-6; j_call: TRBJ1-2; clone_size: many; d_call: -
cdr3_nt: TGTGCCAGCAGCCCGATTTTTCTTACGGGACTAGCGTTGGGTGAGCAGTTCTTC; cdr3_aa: CASSPIFLTGLALGEQFF; v_call: TRBV3-1/TRBV3-2; j_call: TRBJ2-1; clone_size: -; d_call: TRBD2
cdr3_nt: TGTGCCAGCAGCTACAGACAGGAGGATTCACCCCTCCACTTT; cdr3_aa: CASSYRQEDSPLHF; v_call: TRBV7-2; j_call: TRBJ1-6; clone_size: few; d_call: -
cdr3_nt: TGTGCCAGCTCACCGACACAGGGGATCTATGGCTACACCTTC; cdr3_aa: CASSPTQGIYGYTF; v_call: TRBV18; j_call: TRBJ1-2; clone_size: -; d_call: TRBD1
cdr3_nt: TGTGCCAGTAGTATCAGGGATTACTCCAACAATGAGCAGTTCTTC; cdr3_aa: CASSIRDYSNNEQFF; v_call: TRBV19; j_call: TRBJ2-1; clone_size: once; d_call: -
cdr3_nt: TGTGCCAGCAGTACACTAGCGGGCGAGAACAATGAGCAGTTCTTC; cdr3_aa: CASSTLAGENNEQFF; v_call: TRBV2; j_call: TRBJ2-1; clone_size: -; d_call: TRBD2
cdr3_nt: TGTGCCATCAGTGAGTCCGTACAGGACTATGGCTACACCTTC; cdr3_aa: CAISESVQDYGYTF; v_call: TRBV10-3; j_call: TRBJ1-2; clone_size: -; d_call: -
cdr3_nt: TGTGCCAGTCGGGAAAGCTCCTACAATGAGCAGTTCTTC; cdr3_aa: CASRESSYNEQFF; v_call: TRBV5-4; j_call: TRBJ2-1; clone_size: -; d_call: -
cdr3_nt: TGTGCCAGCAGCTTAAAACCTCGGGACGAGCAGTACTTC; cdr3_aa: CASSLKPRDEQYF; v_call: TRBV7-6; j_call: TRBJ2-7; clone_size: -; d_call: -
cdr3_nt: TGTGCCAGCAGTTGGACAGGAGGAAACACCATATATTTT; cdr3_aa: CASSWTGGNTIYF; v_call: TRBV12-3/TRBV12-4; j_call: TRBJ1-3; clone_size: -; d_call: TRBD1
cdr3_nt: TGCGCCAGCAGCTACAGGGAGGGAGAGCCCCAGCATTTT; cdr3_aa: CASSYREGEPQHF; v_call: TRBV10-1; j_call: TRBJ1-5; clone_size: -; d_call: -
cdr3_nt: TGTGCCAGCAGTTTATTCGGGGGTGGGAGTTCACCCCTCCACTTT; cdr3_aa: CASSLFGGGSSPLHF; v_call: TRBV28; j_call: TRBJ1-6; clone_size: -; d_call: -
cdr3_nt: TGCGCCAGCAGAGACGGGTCGGATGGAGACTACACCTTC; cdr3_aa: CASRDGSDGDYTF; v_call: TRBV5-1; j_call: TRBJ1-2; clone_size: -; d_call: -
cdr3_nt: TGTGCCAGCAGCGTAGAAGGGACTAGCGTTCCCTACGAGCAGTACTTC; cdr3_aa: CASSVEGTSVPYEQYF; v_call: TRBV9; j_call: TRBJ2-7; clone_size: few; d_call: TRBD2